The 22 T cell receptor beta chains reported below all come from one sample, sequenced in a study of cytomegalovirus exposure and HLA in healthy donors. Primers: 60 Vbeta forward and 13 Jbeta reverse. Assay: immunoSEQ multiplex PCR; the TCRdb copy retains only in-frame clones and omits some. Its listing shows some 84,000 clones. The sample taken for sequencing was PBMCs. These receptors came from a man aged 50-59 years in good health and CMV-seronegative.

This chain uses TRBV25-1 with TRBJ1-3, with 7 bases identical to TRBD1. This CDR3 is built from 18 residues. Germline CDR1 is MGHDK and CDR2 is SYGVNS. Losses at the gene ends were 5 bases for V and 2 bases for J; bases not matched to a gene: 15. CDR3 loop: CASSPTYGQVGTGNTIYF. Written as DNA, the CDR3 is TGTGCCAGCAGTCCGACATACGGACAGGTTGGTACTGGAAACACCATATATTTT.

The rearrangement joins TRBV7-9 to TRBJ2-1, with 9 bases matching TRBD2. The V gene's germline CDR1 is SEHNR and CDR2 FQNEAQ (reference sequence). CDR3 size: 14 residues. V lost 6 bases and J lost 6; bases outside the gene matches: 6. CDR3 in DNA: TGTGCCAGCAGGGGACTAGCTAGGGGCAATGAGCAGTTCTTC. Protein sequence: CASRGLARGNEQFF.

The chain recombines TRBV5-4 with TRBJ2-2; TRBD1 agrees at 7 bases. CDR1 is SGHNT and CDR2 is YYREEE in the germline V gene (reference sequence). The CDR3 is 12 amino acids. V was clipped by 9 bases and J by 6 bases; unmatched bases: 5. The CDR3, as DNA: TGTGCCACGTACAGGGGTGCCGGGGAGCTGTTTTTT. The encoded protein is CATYRGAGELFF.

The chain carries TRBV5-4 and TRBJ2-3; perhaps TRBD2 as D (5 bases). The CDR3 is made up of 17 amino acids. Deletions cut 2 bases from V and 1 base from J, with 17 bases between. The germline gives CDR1 SGHNT, CDR2 YYREEE (reference sequence). The CDR3 region has the DNA TGTGCCAGCAGCTTATTTTTGGCGGGCGGGCGCACAGATACGCAGTATTTT. This translates into CASSLFLAGGRTDTQYF.

V gene TRBV19 combines with J gene TRBJ1-1; the D is unclear. Germline V gives CDR1 LNHDA, CDR2 SQIVND (reference sequence). Trimming shortened V by 3 bases and J by 10 bases, and 15 bases separated the two germline ends. The CDR3 loop spans 13 amino acids. DNA for the CDR3: TGTGCCAGTAGTATGTTTGGGGAGCTGGGAGCTTTCTTT. Its translation is CASSMFGELGAFF.

V and J are TRBV11-1 and TRBJ2-3, with 11 positions matching TRBD2. V lost 0 bases and J lost 3; bases outside the gene matches: 5. The V gene's germline CDR1 is SGHAT and CDR2 FQDESV (reference sequence). This CDR3 has 17 amino acids. CDR3 in DNA: TGTGCCAGCAGCTTAGCATCGCTAGCGGGGGGAACAGATACGCAGTATTTT. Amino acid sequence: CASSLASLAGGTDTQYF. Variable domain in full (rest from reference TRBV11-1 and TRBJ2-3): EAEVAQSPRYKITEKSQAVAFWCDPISGHATLYWYRQILGQGPELLVQFQDESVVDDSQLPKDRFSAERLKGVDSTLKIQPAELGDSAMYLCASSLASLAGGTDTQYFGPGTRLTVL.

The gene calls are TRBV29-1 and TRBJ2-5, with 8 bases aligning to TRBD2. Germline V CDR1 and CDR2: SQVTM, ANQGSEA. Losses at the gene ends were 8 bases for V and 5 bases for J; bases not matched to a gene: 7. CDR3 size: 12 residues. The CDR3 DNA reads TGCAGCCAGACTAGCGTTGGGGAGACCCAGTACTTC. Its protein product is CSQTSVGETQYF.

V gene TRBV28 combines with J gene TRBJ2-1, with 8 bases aligning to TRBD1. CDR1 and CDR2 (germline): MDHEN, SYDVKM. This CDR3 contains 15 residues. Trimming at V came to 4 bases and at J to 10 bases, leaving 12 bases not matched to a gene. CDR3 nucleotide sequence: TGTGCCAGCAGTTCAATACAGGGGGTCGGATTGGAGCAGTTCTTC. It encodes CASSSIQGVGLEQFF. The whole variable domain, remainder taken from reference TRBV28 and TRBJ2-1, is DVKVTQSSRYLVKRTGEKVFLECVQDMDHENMFWYRQDPGLGLRLIYFSYDVKMKEKGDIPEGYSVSREKKERFSLILESASTNQTSMYLCASSSIQGVGLEQFFGPGTRLTVL.

The gene calls are TRBV15 and TRBJ1-4; 12 bases are a match to TRBD1. CDR3 length equals 17 residues. The junction had 6 bases not matched to a gene; V was cut back by 2 bases and J by 5 bases. CDR1 LNHNV and CDR2 YYDKDF come from the germline V gene (reference sequence). The CDR3 DNA reads as TGTGCCACCAGCAGATCCGGGACAGGGGGCTTGAATGAAAAACTGTTTTTT. Residues: CATSRSGTGGLNEKLFF.

The chain recombines TRBV14 with TRBJ1-6; D unclear. CDR1 and CDR2 (germline): SGHDN, FVKESK. Between the trimmed V and J ends, which lost 6 bases and 0 bases, there was a span of 6 bases. CDR3 length equals 14 residues. CDR3 loop: CASSGSSYNSPLHF. CDR3 nucleotide sequence: TGTGCCAGCAGTGGCAGCTCCTATAATTCACCCCTCCACTTT. The full variable domain, rest sourced from reference TRBV14 and TRBJ1-6, is EAGVTQFPSHSVIEKGQTVTLRCDPISGHDNLYWYRRVMGKEIKFLLHFVKESKQDESGMPNNRFLAERTGGTYSTLKVQPAELEDSGVYFCASSGSSYNSPLHFGNGTRLTVT.

This chain joins TRBV27 and TRBJ1-5, with D perhaps matching TRBD1 (5 bases). The CDR3 extends over 14 amino acids. Germline V CDR1 and CDR2: MNHEY, SMNVEV (reference sequence). Trimming removed 3 bases at V and 5 bases at J, with 11 bases between. The CDR3 reads CASSLRQGDQPQHF. DNA for the CDR3: TGTGCCAGCAGTTTGCGGCAGGGCGATCAGCCCCAGCATTTT.

This chain connects TRBV10-3 to TRBJ2-5; possibly TRBD2 for D (7 bases). Per germline, CDR1 ENHRY and CDR2 SYGVKD. Between the trimmed V and J ends, which lost 7 bases and 4 bases, there was a span of 13 bases. The CDR3 is made up of 13 amino acids. CDR3 DNA: TGTGCCATCACCTCAGGGGAGGGAGAGACCCAGTACTTC. It translates to CAITSGEGETQYF.

This rearrangement joins TRBV15 to TRBJ2-6, with 7 bases aligning to TRBD2. The germline V gene has CDR1 LNHNV and CDR2 YYDKDF (reference sequence). Trimming took 0 bases from V and 0 from J; bases not matched to a gene: 11. The CDR3 consists of 20 residues. CDR3 loop: CATSRDTWTREASGANVLTF. The CDR3 DNA sequence: TGTGCCACCAGCAGAGATACGTGGACCCGGGAGGCCTCTGGGGCCAACGTCCTGACTTTC.

The V gene is TRBV28, the J gene TRBJ2-6; 8 bases fit TRBD1. The V and J ends lost 7 bases and 0 bases, in that order; junction bases with no gene match: 8. Germline V lookup: CDR1 MDHEN, CDR2 SYDVKM. CDR3 size: 17 residues. The CDR3 is CASNKGQGPSGANVLTF. The CDR3 DNA sequence: TGTGCCAGCAACAAAGGACAGGGTCCCTCTGGGGCCAACGTCCTGACTTTC.

The chain recombines TRBV28 with TRBJ1-5; TRBD1 is a possible D gene (5 bases). V was shortened by 3 bases and J by 4 bases, with 16 bases between the two germline ends. The CDR3 sequence is 16 residues long. CDR1 and CDR2 (germline): MDHEN, SYDVKM. As DNA, the CDR3 is TGTGCCAGCAGTTTGGGGCGTTCCGGGGGTAATCAGCCCCAGCATTTT. Its translation: CASSLGRSGGNQPQHF.

The gene calls are TRBV5-1 and TRBJ2-7; D is possibly TRBD2 (7 bases). The germline CDR1 and CDR2 sequences are SGHRS and YFSETQ. Trimming took off 4 bases at V and 2 bases at J, with 16 bases between the two ends. This CDR3 spans 15 amino acids. Written as DNA, the CDR3 is TGCGCCAGCAGCGGGGGGGCAGGGCTAACCTACGAGCAGTACTTC. Its protein product is CASSGGAGLTYEQYF.

The V and J genes are TRBV28 and TRBJ2-7; the D is unclear. From germline, CDR1 is MDHEN and CDR2 SYDVKM. The V gene lost 3 bases and the J gene lost 3 bases, with 9 bases spanning the gap. This CDR3 contains 13 residues. CDR3 in DNA: TGTGCCAGCAGTTTCGACTCCGTCTACGAGCAGTACTTC. Translation gives CASSFDSVYEQYF.

The chain links TRBV19 to TRBJ2-3, with TRBD2 matching 8 bases. J gave up 4 bases and V 4 bases, and 10 bases lay outside the gene matches. The CDR3 loop spans 16 amino acids. Germline V lookup: CDR1 LNHDA, CDR2 SQIVND (reference sequence). The CDR3 loop is CASSRTSLGVADTQYF. In nucleotides, the CDR3 is TGTGCCAGTAGTAGGACTAGCCTCGGAGTTGCAGATACGCAGTATTTT.

V usage is TRBV5-8 and J usage is TRBJ1-3; 8 bases are a match to TRBD1. Germline CDR1 SGHTS, CDR2 YDEGEE. V was pared by 0 bases and J by 3 bases, with 5 bases of the junction left unmatched. This CDR3 has 16 residues. The CDR3 DNA follows: TGTGCCAGCAGCTTGGGGCAGGGGGCATTTGGAAACACCATATATTTT. It yields the protein CASSLGQGAFGNTIYF.

This chain uses TRBV5-6 with TRBJ1-2; D possibly corresponds to TRBD1 (5 bases). CDR3 length: 14 residues. The germline V gene encodes CDR1 SGHDT and CDR2 YYEEEE. V gave up 4 bases and J gave up 4 bases, with 14 bases separating them. The CDR3 spells CASSLPGFPYGYTF. For the CDR3, the DNA is TGTGCCAGCAGCCTTCCAGGGTTTCCCTATGGCTACACCTTC.

The CDR3 reads CASGLTDSGNTIYF. Written as DNA, the CDR3 is TGTGCCAGCGGATTGACAGATTCGGGAAACACCATATATTTT. This rearrangement joins TRBV11-2 to TRBJ1-3; the D gene is possibly TRBD1 (5 bases). The germline V and J ends were trimmed by 8 bases and 4 bases, with 15 bases remaining between them. Germline V CDR1 and CDR2: SGHAT, FQNNGV. The CDR3 is made up of 14 amino acids.

The chain couples TRBV5-1 to TRBJ1-4; tentative D call: TRBD1 (6 bases). The ends were cut back, 4 bases at V and 3 bases at J, with 13 bases in the middle. The CDR3 covers 15 residues. Germline CDR1 SGHRS, CDR2 YFSETQ. CDR3 protein: CASSTQGSANEKLFF. CDR3 sequence (DNA): TGCGCCAGCAGCACACAGGGTTCAGCTAATGAAAAACTGTTTTTT.